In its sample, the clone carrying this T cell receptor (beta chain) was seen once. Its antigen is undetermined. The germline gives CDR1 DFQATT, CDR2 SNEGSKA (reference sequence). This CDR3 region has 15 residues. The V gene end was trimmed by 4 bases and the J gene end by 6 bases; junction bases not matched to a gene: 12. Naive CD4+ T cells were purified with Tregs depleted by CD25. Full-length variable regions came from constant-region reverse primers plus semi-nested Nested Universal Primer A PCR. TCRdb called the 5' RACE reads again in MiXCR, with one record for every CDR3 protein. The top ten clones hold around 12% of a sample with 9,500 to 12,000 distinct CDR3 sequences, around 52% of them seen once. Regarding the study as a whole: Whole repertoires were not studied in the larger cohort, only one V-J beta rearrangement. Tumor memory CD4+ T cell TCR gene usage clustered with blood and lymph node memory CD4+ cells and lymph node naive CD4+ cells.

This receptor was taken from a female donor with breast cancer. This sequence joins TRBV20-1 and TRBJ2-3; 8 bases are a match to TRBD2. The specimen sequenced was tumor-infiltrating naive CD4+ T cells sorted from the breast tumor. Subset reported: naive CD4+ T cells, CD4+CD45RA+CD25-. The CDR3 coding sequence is TGCAGTGCTACCAAACAGAGCGGGGGATCGGATACGCAGTATTTT. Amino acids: CSATKQSGGSDTQYF.